This T cell receptor beta chain is from a study of blood T cells in healthy people across ages. Whole-study findings and limits: Diversity of TCR beta per million T cells declined in a roughly linear way with age. PBMCs left unsorted prevented a conclusive naive versus antigen-experienced comparison.

The CDR3 extends over 14 amino acids. CDR1 is MDHEN, CDR2 SYDVKM, per germline. V gave up 6 bases and J gave up 6 bases, with 15 bases separating them. Combining a sample-barcoded 5' primer with a J-beta primer mix, a second PCR ran for about 7 to 11 cycles. Each cDNA molecule was tagged by a template-switch adaptor with 12 random nucleotides. No fewer than 3 million CDR3-containing paired-end reads came from each sample. TCRdb fed the 5' RACE reads into MiXCR, producing one record per CDR3 protein. The sample shows about 1.4 million distinct CDR3 sequences, roughly 64% of them seen only once. As to this clonotype: The antigen is undetermined.

The receptor was derived from a young man in good health. The sample comprised blood. The chain is built from TRBV28 and TRBJ1-5; D unresolved. The CDR3 loop is CASSIPFRVQPQHF. In nucleotides, the CDR3 is TGTGCCAGCAGCATTCCCTTTCGGGTTCAGCCCCAGCATTTT.